This passage covers 11 T cell receptor beta chains from one sample sequenced in a study of prognosis after radiotherapy for stage I lung cancer (dated by TCRdb to about 2021). The data were produced on an Illumina HiSeq 3000. Two rounds of multiplex PCR on genomic DNA were used to amplify the TCR beta CDR3 region. In the first PCR round, primers specific to each TRBV and TRBJ gene were used, and the primer sequences were filed in Chinese patent CN105087789A. TCRdb's own reprocessing of the public reads used fastp at Q25 and MiXCR and kept productive beta chains. Rows are unified per CDR3 protein, each entry keeping the most common DNA and genes. Across this sample there are tens of thousands of distinct CDR3 sequences, with 40% to 60% seen only once. The ten largest make up about 15% of the sample. The sample was PBMCs, taken before or after stereotactic body radiation therapy (not recorded which). Receptor source: a donor aged 50 or older with non-small cell lung cancer.

A note on this clonotype: It is likely a read error: a sequence one base away is far more abundant. The V call is TRBV6-2 or TRBV6-3, the J call TRBJ2-7; 8 positions agree with TRBD2. The CDR3 runs to 15 residues. CDR1 is MNHEY, CDR2 SVGEGT, per germline. Trimming took 5 bases from V and 3 from J; bases not matched to a gene: 9. Written as DNA, the CDR3 is TGTGCCAGCAGTGAAGAGGGGACTAGTTTCTACGAGCAGTACTTC. It encodes CASSEEGTSFYEQYF.

The chain joins TRBV19 to TRBJ1-6; weak D call: TRBD1 (5 bases). Trimming stripped 1 base from V and 5 bases from J, with 6 bases between. The germline CDR1 and CDR2 sequences are LNHDA and SQIVND (reference sequence). The CDR3 has 14 residues. The CDR3 DNA is TGTGCCAGTAGTATAGGACAGAATAATTCACCCCTCCACTTT. Amino acids: CASSIGQNNSPLHF.

The sample holds many counts of this clonotype. The rearrangement links TRBV28 to TRBJ2-5, with 7 bases aligning to TRBD1. Germline lookup yields CDR1 MDHEN and CDR2 SYDVKM. Trimming cost V 3 bases and J 3 bases; bases outside gene matches: 10. This CDR3 has 16 amino acids. The CDR3 here is CASSFFGQVLKETQYF. DNA for the CDR3: TGTGCCAGCAGTTTTTTTGGACAGGTCCTTAAAGAGACCCAGTACTTC.

V gene TRBV30 combines with J gene TRBJ2-3; 7 bases line up with TRBD2. The trim removed 5 bases at V and 3 bases at J, leaving 8 bases unmatched. The CDR3 runs 14 residues. The germline V gene encodes CDR1 GTSNPN and CDR2 SVGIG (reference sequence). The CDR3 bases are TGTGCCTGGGGCAGCGGGATGGGGACAGATACGCAGTATTTT. It yields the protein CAWGSGMGTDTQYF. Based on the CDR3 plus reference TRBV30 and TRBJ2-3, the full variable domain is SQTIHQWPATLVQPVGSPLSLECTVEGTSNPNLYWYRQAAGRGLQLLFYSVGIGQISSEVPQNLSASRPQDRQFILSSKKLLLSDSGFYLCAWGSGMGTDTQYFGPGTRLTVL.

About this clonotype: This likely reflects a read error, since a far larger clone is one base away. V is TRBV7-2 and J is TRBJ2-4; D unresolved. Germline V gene sequence: CDR1 SGHTA, CDR2 FQGNSA. The CDR3 is made up of 11 amino acids. The chain's CDR3 is CASSPWGEKFF. The CDR3 DNA reads as TGTGCCAGCAGCCCGTGGGGTGAGAAGTTCTTC.

By its share, this clonotype is medium-sized. The chain links TRBV12-3 or TRBV12-4 to TRBJ1-2; D perhaps matches TRBD1 (5 bases). This CDR3 comprises 13 residues. The germline V and J ends were trimmed by 2 bases and 6 bases, with 10 bases remaining between them. Here the CDR3 DNA reads TGTGCCAGCAGTTTAATGGGGGAAGATGGCTACACCTTC. It codes for CASSLMGEDGYTF.

This clonotype was seen repeatedly, ten times or more. The chain couples TRBV6-1 to TRBJ2-1, with 8 bases fitting TRBD2. The germline gives CDR1 MNHNS, CDR2 SASEGT. The CDR3 runs to 15 residues. The V segment lost 6 bases and the J segment 8 bases; nucleotides outside the gene matches: 12. The CDR3 DNA is TGTGCCAGCAGACCCGGGACTAGGGGGAGGGATGAGCAGTTCTTC. It translates to CASRPGTRGRDEQFF.

This clonotype appeared many times. V is TRBV7-3 and J is TRBJ2-7; TRBD2 aligns across 9 bases. Per germline, CDR1 SGHTA and CDR2 FQGTGA. The CDR3 is 16 residues long. J was trimmed by 6 bases and V by 5 bases; bases with no gene match: 14. CDR3 bases: TGTGCCAGCAGCCCGGGGACTAGCAGCAGATCGGGCGAGCAGTACTTC. Its translation is CASSPGTSSRSGEQYF.

This clonotype was recorded at least ten times. The rearrangement uses TRBV30 and TRBJ1-4; tentative D call: TRBD1 (6 bases). From germline, CDR1 is GTSNPN and CDR2 SVGIG (reference sequence). This CDR3 is 14 amino acids long. V was clipped by 0 bases and J by 7 bases, with 12 bases between them. The CDR3 DNA reads as TGTGCCTGGAGTGTGGACAGTGGCACTGAAAAACTGTTTTTT. Its protein product is CAWSVDSGTEKLFF.

In DNA, the CDR3 is TGTGCCAGCAGCCAGGGACTAGCGGGAGGTTCTTTCGAGACCCAGTACTTC. Translating it yields CASSQGLAGGSFETQYF. V usage is TRBV6-2 or TRBV6-3 and J usage is TRBJ2-5; 15 bases agree with TRBD2. The CDR3 loop spans 17 amino acids. The V and J ends lost 6 bases and 5 bases, in that order; junction bases with no gene match: 10. The germline V gene has CDR1 MNHEY and CDR2 SVGEGT.

In its sample, this clonotype was seen many times. The chain has TRBV2 and TRBJ2-3, with D possibly being TRBD1 (5 bases). Per the germline V gene, CDR1 is SNHLY and CDR2 is FYNNEI. The CDR3 loop spans 12 amino acids. Trimming removed 6 bases at V and 3 bases at J, with 7 bases between. The CDR3 nucleotides read TGTGCCAGCAGCAGGGAAACAGATACGCAGTATTTT. Translated, it gives CASSRETDTQYF.